This is a list of T cell receptor beta chains from one sample in a study of blood T cell repertoires in COVID-19. Profiling relied on immunoSEQ multiplex PCR, and the TCRdb table lists in-frame clones only, not all of them. Of 20,000 to 30,000 clones listed, 80% to 90% were seen once; the top ten hold 2.5% to 3%. Specimen: peripheral blood. These receptors came from a human donor in a cohort sampled during active COVID-19. The CDR3 runs from the conserved cysteine through the conserved F or W. The order of the fields is clone size, V gene, D gene, J gene, CDR3 protein, CDR3 DNA. A D gene is named only where the DNA matches it firmly. A clone size is listed for some rows: how often the clone was seen (once, few, many), or a class if it is expanded.

.,TRBV2,TRBD2,TRBJ2-3,CASTGLAGEMDTQYF,TGTGCCAGTACTGGACTAGCGGGGGAGATGGATACGCAGTATTTT
.,TRBV2,.,TRBJ2-6,CASSEQAQGANVLTF,TGTGCCAGCAGTGAACAGGCGCAAGGGGCCAACGTCCTGACTTTC
.,TRBV6-5,.,TRBJ1-3,CASRPGEGGNTIYF,TGTGCCAGCAGACCCGGGGAGGGTGGAAACACCATATATTTT
.,TRBV28,.,TRBJ1-5,CASRSGDQPQHF,TGTGCCAGCAGAAGCGGTGATCAGCCCCAGCATTTT
.,TRBV19,TRBD2,TRBJ2-1,CASSRASGDDEQFF,TGTGCCAGTAGTAGGGCTAGCGGGGATGATGAGCAGTTCTTC
.,TRBV27,.,TRBJ1-2,CASSDRETNYGYTF,TGTGCCAGCAGTGACAGAGAAACTAACTATGGCTACACCTTC
once,TRBV2,TRBD1,TRBJ1-5,CASSGTGGQPQHF,TGTGCCAGCAGCGGGACAGGTGGGCAGCCCCAGCATTTT
few,TRBV6-2/TRBV6-3,TRBD1,TRBJ2-2,CASSRQGVTGELFF,TGTGCCAGCAGTAGACAGGGTGTTACCGGGGAGCTGTTTTTT
.,TRBV6-5,TRBD1,TRBJ2-1,CASRPGQTNNEQFF,TGTGCCAGCAGACCGGGACAGACGAACAATGAGCAGTTCTTC
.,TRBV6-4,TRBD2,TRBJ2-1,CASIPRYSGRLNEQFF,TGTGCCAGCATCCCGCGCTACAGCGGGAGGTTGAATGAGCAGTTCTTC
few,TRBV7-9,.,TRBJ2-1,CASTPQEGEQFF,TGTGCCAGCACCCCCCAGGAGGGGGAGCAGTTCTTC
.,TRBV5-5,TRBD2,TRBJ2-5,CASSLGISGGYQETQYF,TGTGCCAGCAGCTTGGGAATTAGCGGGGGGTACCAAGAGACCCAGTACTTC
.,TRBV5-1,.,TRBJ1-1,CASSLAGGTTEAFF,TGCGCCAGCAGCTTAGCTGGGGGGACCACTGAAGCTTTCTTT
.,TRBV18,TRBD2,TRBJ2-2,CASSPPRGGTSTGELFF,TGTGCCAGCTCACCCCCCCGCGGGGGAACGTCCACCGGGGAGCTGTTTTTT
.,TRBV7-3,TRBD1,TRBJ1-1,CASSSTGGLTEAFF,TGTGCCAGCAGCTCGACAGGGGGCCTCACTGAAGCTTTCTTT
.,TRBV6-6,.,TRBJ2-7,CASSTSGLPYEQYF,TGTGCCAGCAGTACAAGCGGGCTTCCCTACGAGCAGTACTTC
.,TRBV9,TRBD2,TRBJ2-1,CASSLGPSGSSGGNEQFF,TGTGCCAGCAGTCTAGGCCCTTCCGGGTCGAGCGGGGGGAATGAGCAGTTCTTC
few,TRBV7-9,.,TRBJ2-2,CASRRAYSGELFF,TGTGCCAGTCGCAGGGCGTACAGCGGGGAGCTGTTTTTT
.,TRBV27,.,TRBJ1-2,CASSFNPRVYGYTF,TGTGCCAGCAGTTTTAACCCCAGGGTCTATGGCTACACCTTC
.,TRBV5-1,TRBD1,TRBJ1-1,CASCRTGSTEAFF,TGCGCCAGCTGCCGGACAGGGAGTACTGAAGCTTTCTTT
.,TRBV5-1,.,TRBJ1-4,CASSMRGSTNEKLFF,TGCGCCAGCAGCATGAGGGGGTCAACTAATGAAAAACTGTTTTTT
.,TRBV28,TRBD2,TRBJ2-3,CASSFSLTGGPITQYF,TGTGCCAGCAGTTTCTCCCTGACGGGAGGGCCGATTACGCAGTATTTT
.,TRBV28,TRBD2,TRBJ2-3,CASSLAGGRDTQYF,TGTGCCAGCAGTTTAGCGGGGGGACGGGATACGCAGTATTTT
.,TRBV11-3,TRBD1,TRBJ2-7,CASSRTGGEQYF,TGTGCCAGCAGCCGGACAGGGGGCGAGCAGTACTTC
once,TRBV10-3,TRBD1,TRBJ1-2,CAIFGTGGDYGYTF,TGTGCCATCTTCGGGACAGGGGGCGACTATGGCTACACCTTC
.,TRBV29-1,TRBD2,TRBJ2-7,CSACPTSVTPYEQYF,TGCAGCGCCTGCCCTACTAGCGTCACACCCTACGAGCAGTACTTC
.,TRBV2,TRBD1,TRBJ2-6,CASSDLLGTGSTGANVLTF,TGTGCCAGCAGTGACCTCTTGGGGACAGGGTCGACTGGGGCCAACGTCCTGACTTTC
.,TRBV5-1,TRBD1,TRBJ1-2,CASSQPGQASTGYTF,TGCGCCAGCAGCCAACCGGGACAGGCCTCGACTGGCTACACCTTC
.,TRBV7-3,.,TRBJ2-3,CASSYLGGSTDTQYF,TGTGCCAGCAGCTACCTCGGGGGTAGCACAGATACGCAGTATTTT
.,TRBV7-9,.,TRBJ2-3,CASSLSTLADTQYF,TGTGCCAGCAGCTTATCTACTTTAGCAGATACGCAGTATTTT
.,TRBV27,.,TRBJ2-6,CASSFVEGVPSGANVLTF,TGTGCCAGCAGTTTCGTGGAGGGAGTCCCATCTGGGGCCAACGTCCTGACTTTC
.,TRBV7-8,.,TRBJ2-7,CASSPSYEQYF,TGTGCCAGCAGCCCCAGTTACGAGCAGTACTTC
once,TRBV19,.,TRBJ1-1,CASSKGRARDTEAFF,TGTGCCAGTAGCAAAGGGAGGGCGAGGGACACTGAAGCTTTCTTT
.,TRBV3-1/TRBV3-2,TRBD2,TRBJ2-3,CASSQVVAGGLDTQYF,TGTGCCAGCAGCCAAGTGGTAGCGGGAGGGCTGGATACGCAGTATTTT
.,TRBV19,.,TRBJ1-3,CASSIGGHRDLSGNTIYF,TGTGCCAGTAGTATAGGGGGCCACAGGGACCTCTCTGGAAACACCATATATTTT
.,TRBV7-8,TRBD2,TRBJ2-7,CASSLLSSGIGTYEQYF,TGTGCCAGCAGCTTACTCAGTAGCGGGATAGGTACCTACGAGCAGTACTTC
.,TRBV7-2,.,TRBJ2-7,CASSLDGTLNYEQYF,TGTGCCAGCAGCTTAGATGGGACACTAAATTACGAGCAGTACTTC